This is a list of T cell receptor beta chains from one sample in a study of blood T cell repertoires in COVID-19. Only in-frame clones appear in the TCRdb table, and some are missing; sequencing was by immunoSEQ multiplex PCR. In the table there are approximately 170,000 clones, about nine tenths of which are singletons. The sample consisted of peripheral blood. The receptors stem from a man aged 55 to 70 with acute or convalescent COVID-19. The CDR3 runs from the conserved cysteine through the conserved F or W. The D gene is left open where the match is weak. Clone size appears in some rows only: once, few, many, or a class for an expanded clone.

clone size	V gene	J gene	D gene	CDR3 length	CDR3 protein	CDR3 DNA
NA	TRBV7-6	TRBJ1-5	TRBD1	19	CASSFLPGQGVYSNQPQHF	TGTGCCAGCAGCTTCCTACCGGGACAGGGGGTCTATAGCAATCAGCCCCAGCATTTT
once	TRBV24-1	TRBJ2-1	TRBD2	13	CATSEGGRNEQFF	TGTGCCACCAGTGAAGGCGGGAGGAATGAGCAGTTCTTC
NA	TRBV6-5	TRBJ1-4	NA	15	CASRDPSRGNEKLFF	TGTGCCAGCAGAGACCCGAGCCGGGGGAATGAAAAACTGTTTTTT
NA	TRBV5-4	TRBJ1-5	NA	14	CASSLFGSNQPQHF	TGTGCCAGCAGCTTGTTCGGTAGCAATCAGCCCCAGCATTTT
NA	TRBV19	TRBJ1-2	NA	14	CASKGSRANYGYTF	TGTGCCAGTAAGGGAAGCAGGGCTAACTATGGCTACACCTTC
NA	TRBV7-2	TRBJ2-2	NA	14	CASRRQTNTGELFF	TGTGCCAGCAGGAGACAGACGAACACCGGGGAGCTGTTTTTT
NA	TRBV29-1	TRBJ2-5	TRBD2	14	CSVGEGLAGETQYF	TGCAGCGTTGGGGAGGGGCTAGCGGGAGAGACCCAGTACTTC
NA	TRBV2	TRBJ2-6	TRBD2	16	CASSAGTTSGANVLTF	TGTGCCAGCAGTGCAGGGACTACCTCTGGGGCCAACGTCCTGACTTTC
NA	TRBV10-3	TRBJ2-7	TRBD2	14	CAINPGLAEYEQYF	TGTGCCATCAACCCGGGACTAGCGGAGTACGAGCAGTACTTC
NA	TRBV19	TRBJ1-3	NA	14	CASSKGNSGNTIYF	TGTGCCAGTAGTAAGGGGAATTCTGGAAACACCATATATTTT
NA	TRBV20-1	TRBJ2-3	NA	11	CSATERDTQYF	TGCAGTGCTACAGAGCGAGATACGCAGTATTTT
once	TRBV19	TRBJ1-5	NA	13	CASSGGINQPQHF	TGTGCCAGTAGCGGGGGAATCAATCAGCCCCAGCATTTT
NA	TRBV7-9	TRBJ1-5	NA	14	CASSPGGGNQPQHF	TGTGCCAGCAGCCCGGGGGGAGGCAATCAGCCCCAGCATTTT
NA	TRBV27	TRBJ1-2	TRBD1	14	CASSPLGGGLGYTF	TGTGCCAGCAGTCCCCTTGGAGGGGGCTTGGGCTACACCTTC
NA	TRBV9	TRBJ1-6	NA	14	CASSVARDISPLHF	TGTGCCAGCAGCGTAGCCAGGGATATCTCACCCCTCCACTTT
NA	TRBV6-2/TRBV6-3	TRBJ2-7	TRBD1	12	CASSDRGYEQYF	TGTGCCAGCAGTGACAGGGGCTACGAGCAGTACTTC
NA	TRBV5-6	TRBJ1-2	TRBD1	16	CASSLDSGGGNYGYTF	TGTGCCAGCAGCTTGGACTCAGGGGGCGGTAACTATGGCTACACCTTC
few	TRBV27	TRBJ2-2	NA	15	CASSPAQLATGELFF	TGTGCCAGCAGTCCCGCCCAACTAGCAACGGGGGAGCTGTTTTTT
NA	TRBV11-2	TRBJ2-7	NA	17	CASSSPLVAALAYEQYF	TGTGCCAGCAGCTCCCCCTTGGTAGCGGCACTAGCCTACGAGCAGTACTTC
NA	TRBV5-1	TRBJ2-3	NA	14	CASSPITSTDTQYF	TGCGCCAGCAGCCCCATTACTAGCACAGATACGCAGTATTTT
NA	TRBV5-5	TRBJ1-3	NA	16	CASRPDPGDSGNTIYF	TGTGCCAGTCGGCCTGACCCGGGGGACTCTGGAAACACCATATATTTT
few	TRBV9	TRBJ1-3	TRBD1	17	CASSGGQGDPSGNTIYF	TGTGCCAGCAGCGGGGGACAGGGGGATCCCTCTGGAAACACCATATATTTT